A single sample is the source of the 31 T cell receptor beta chains below, sequenced in a study of response to subunit inactivated influenza vaccine. TCRdb itself ran the RT-PCR reads through MiXCR, one entry per CDR3 protein. The table includes roughly 670,000 distinct CDR3 sequences, 14% detected once. The sequencing here drew on PBMCs from blood, taken less than 15 days before vaccination. These receptors came from a man aged 50 to 59 who received an inactivated influenza vaccine.

This clonotype has a single count. The rearrangement links TRBV6-5 to TRBJ2-5; no clear D. This CDR3 spans 13 amino acids. CDR1 and CDR2 from the germline V gene are MNHEY and SVGAGI. V shed 4 bases and J shed 7 bases, with 13 bases lying between them. The CDR3 is CASSWRRSRTQYF. The CDR3, as DNA: TGTGCCAGCAGTTGGAGAAGAAGCCGGACCCAGTACTTC.

The J gene is TRBJ2-1, the V gene TRBV5-5, with D possibly matching TRBD2 (6 bases). V was clipped by 4 bases and J by 7 bases, with 12 bases between them. The CDR3 totals 13 residues. Germline values: CDR1 SGHKS, CDR2 YYEKEE (reference sequence). CDR3 DNA: TGTGCCAGCAGCCCGGAGGGCCCTAATGAGCAGTTCTTC. It encodes CASSPEGPNEQFF.

This clonotype was counted a few times. This chain links TRBV20-1 with TRBJ2-7; the match to TRBD2 covers 11 bases. The CDR3 has 13 amino acids. With 4 bases clipped from V and 6 bases from J, the junction kept 5 bases outside the gene matches. In germline, CDR1 is DFQATT, CDR2 SNEGSKA (reference sequence). The CDR3 region has the DNA TGCAGTGCTAAACTAGCGGGAGATGGCGAGCAGTACTTC. Translation gives CSAKLAGDGEQYF.

This clonotype was recorded many times. CDR3 nucleotide sequence: TGTGCCAGCAGCCATATGGGGGCCTACAATGAGCAGTTCTTC. Protein: CASSHMGAYNEQFF. This chain links TRBV3-1 with TRBJ2-1; D could derive from TRBD1 or TRBD2 (5 bases each). This CDR3 spans 14 amino acids. Trimming removed 3 bases at V and 2 bases at J, with 8 bases between. The germline V gene encodes CDR1 LGHDT and CDR2 YNNKEL (reference sequence).

This clonotype has ten or more counts. The V and J genes are TRBV10-3 and TRBJ2-1; 10 bases are a match to TRBD2. Germline V gene lookup returns CDR1 ENHRY and CDR2 SYGVKD. V lost 4 bases to trimming and J lost 0 bases; unmatched junction nucleotides: 0. The CDR3 runs 15 residues. This chain's CDR3 is CAISASGSSYNEQFF. The CDR3 nucleotides are TGTGCCATCAGTGCTAGCGGGAGCTCCTACAATGAGCAGTTCTTC.

The chain uses TRBV2 and TRBJ2-7; 11 bases agree with TRBD2. Per germline, CDR1 SNHLY and CDR2 FYNNEI. The junction had 9 bases not matched to a gene; V was cut back by 8 bases and J by 3 bases. This CDR3 region has 15 residues. This CDR3 is CASVSLAGGIYEQYF. The CDR3, as DNA: TGTGCCAGCGTCTCCCTAGCGGGGGGTATCTACGAGCAGTACTTC.

This clonotype was detected many times. The V call is TRBV12-3 or TRBV12-4, the J call TRBJ2-2; D tentatively reads TRBD1 or TRBD2 (5 bases each). Trimming shortened V by 7 bases and J by 6 bases, and 18 bases separated the two germline ends. The length of the CDR3 is 15 residues. The CDR3 loop reads CASIPGTRGAGELFF. The CDR3 nucleotides read TGTGCCAGCATTCCCGGGACCCGAGGGGCCGGGGAGCTGTTTTTT.

This clonotype occurred a few times. This sequence joins TRBV20-1 and TRBJ2-6; 9 nucleotides agree with TRBD2. The trim removed 3 bases at V and 3 bases at J, leaving 15 bases unmatched. Germline V gene sequence: CDR1 DFQATT, CDR2 SNEGSKA (reference sequence). The CDR3 runs to 19 residues. DNA for the CDR3: TGCAGTGCTAGCCCTCGTTCGGGACTAGCAGCCCTTGGGGCCAACGTCCTGACTTTC. It specifies CSASPRSGLAALGANVLTF.

The J gene is TRBJ1-3, the V gene TRBV5-6, with unresolved D. Trimming removed 0 bases at V and 0 bases at J, with 7 bases between. CDR1 and CDR2 from the germline V gene are SGHDT and YYEEEE. CDR3 length equals 15 residues. The CDR3 DNA reads as TGTGCCAGCAGCTTGGCCGGGGTCTCTGGAAACACCATATATTTT. Amino acids: CASSLAGVSGNTIYF.

This clonotype was seen a few times. The chain combines TRBV28 with TRBJ2-2; D is undetermined. Trimming pared 6 bases from V and 0 bases from J, leaving 5 bases between. CDR3 size: 13 residues. Germline CDR1 is MDHEN and CDR2 is SYDVKM. CDR3 nucleotide sequence: TGTGCCAGCAGACAAGCGAACACCGGGGAGCTGTTTTTT. Protein: CASRQANTGELFF. Full variable domain (remainder filled in from reference TRBV28 and TRBJ2-2): DVKVTQSSRYLVKRTGEKVFLECVQDMDHENMFWYRQDPGLGLRLIYFSYDVKMKEKGDIPEGYSVSREKKERFSLILESASTNQTSMYLCASRQANTGELFFGEGSRLTVL.

J is TRBJ2-3 and V is TRBV7-3; 7 nucleotides agree with TRBD2. Trimming removed 1 base from V and 0 bases from J; junction bases left unmatched: 13. CDR3 length: 19 amino acids. From germline, CDR1 is SGHTA and CDR2 FQGTGA. The CDR3 loop reads CASSLMGGAGETSTDTQYF. DNA of the CDR3: TGTGCCAGCAGCTTAATGGGAGGGGCCGGTGAAACTAGCACAGATACGCAGTATTTT.

This chain uses TRBV6-4 with TRBJ1-1; D gene unclear. Looked up from germline, CDR1 is MRHNA and CDR2 is SNTAGT. CDR3 length: 14 amino acids. Trimming took off 6 bases at V and 0 bases at J, with 11 bases between the two ends. The CDR3 loop reads CASRKTTMNTEAFF. Here the CDR3 DNA reads TGTGCCAGCAGAAAGACGACCATGAACACTGAAGCTTTCTTT.

The V call is TRBV20-1, the J call TRBJ2-5; 7 bases fit TRBD2. Germline V gene lookup returns CDR1 DFQATT and CDR2 SNEGSKA (reference sequence). After removal of 6 bases from V and 7 bases from J, the junction contained 11 bases not matched to a gene. The CDR3 extends over 13 amino acids. The CDR3 nucleotides are TGCAGTGCCAGATCGGGGGAGGGTGGGACCCAGTACTTC. Amino acid sequence: CSARSGEGGTQYF.

This clonotype was seen a handful of times. This chain joins TRBV28 and TRBJ2-3; D gene unclear. CDR3 length: 15 residues. V gave up 5 bases and J gave up 3 bases, with 15 bases separating them. CDR1 and CDR2 (germline): MDHEN, SYDVKM. CDR3 residues: CASSPAGFETDTQYF. The CDR3 DNA reads TGTGCCAGCAGTCCCGCCGGGTTCGAAACAGATACGCAGTATTTT. The full variable domain, in which reference TRBV28 and TRBJ2-3 provide the parts outside the CDR3, is DVKVTQSSRYLVKRTGEKVFLECVQDMDHENMFWYRQDPGLGLRLIYFSYDVKMKEKGDIPEGYSVSREKKERFSLILESASTNQTSMYLCASSPAGFETDTQYFGPGTRLTVL.

This chain links TRBV5-6 with TRBJ2-7; D assignment may be TRBD1 or TRBD2 (6 bases each). CDR1 and CDR2 from the germline V gene are SGHDT and YYEEEE. V was pared by 0 bases and J by 5 bases, with 15 bases between. This CDR3 has 15 amino acids. The CDR3, as DNA: TGTGCCAGCAGCTTGGAGGGGGGCCCTCGGAACGAGCAGTACTTC. It is translated as CASSLEGGPRNEQYF.

This clonotype came up many times. This CDR3 is CASSQVADRGELFF. DNA of the CDR3: TGTGCCAGCAGCCAAGTGGCGGATCGCGGGGAGCTGTTTTTT. The J gene is TRBJ2-2, the V gene TRBV3-1, with D hard to call. The ends were cut back, 1 base at V and 7 bases at J, with 10 bases in the middle. The CDR3 contains 14 residues. Germline-derived CDR1 and CDR2 are LGHDT and YNNKEL (reference sequence).

In its sample, this clonotype was seen many times. This chain connects TRBV28 to TRBJ2-3; 8 nucleotides match TRBD1. Germline values: CDR1 MDHEN, CDR2 SYDVKM. The CDR3 is 16 residues long. Germline trimming cut 4 bases from V and 8 bases from J; bases unmatched to any gene: 14. The CDR3 nucleotides are TGTGCCAGCAGTTCACCCTCGACAGGGGCGAAGGGTACGCAGTATTTT. The encoded protein is CASSSPSTGAKGTQYF.

The chain combines TRBV20-1 with TRBJ2-7, with a possible D match to TRBD1 (7 bases). The V end lost 1 base, the J end lost 6 bases, and 22 bases lay between the germline ends. Germline V gene lookup returns CDR1 DFQATT and CDR2 SNEGSKA (reference sequence). The CDR3 is made up of 16 amino acids. The CDR3 bases are TGCAGTGCTAGAGCCCGAGGGGGGACAGAGCTATCCGAGCAGTACTTC. Protein sequence: CSARARGGTELSEQYF.

This clonotype was seen more than once but under ten times. The chain joins TRBV7-9 to TRBJ2-7; a weak D match, TRBD1 (6 bases). Germline V CDR1 and CDR2: SEHNR, FQNEAQ (reference sequence). CDR3 length: 17 residues. Trimming left V 0 bases short and J 1 base short, with 16 bases between. CDR3 amino acids: CASSLAHGGKTSYEQYF. The CDR3 nucleotides are TGTGCCAGCAGCTTAGCGCATGGGGGCAAGACTTCCTACGAGCAGTACTTC. The complete variable domain, with remaining parts taken from reference TRBV7-9 and TRBJ2-7, reads DTGVSQNPRHKITKRGQNVTFRCDPISEHNRLYWYRQTLGQGPEFLTYFQNEAQLEKSRLLSDRFSAERPKGSFSTLEIQRTEQGDSAMYLCASSLAHGGKTSYEQYFGPGTRLTVT.

The DNA of the CDR3 is TGTGCCAGCAGTTACCCCGGTTTTCTAGCGGGAGTTCTGGGGTACACAGATACGCAGTATTTT. Its protein is CASSYPGFLAGVLGYTDTQYF. The chain joins TRBV6-2 or TRBV6-3 to TRBJ2-3; 10 bases are shared with TRBD2. There are 21 residues in the CDR3. With V trimmed by 2 bases and J by 2 bases, 19 bases remained unmatched. Germline-derived CDR1 and CDR2 are MNHEY and SVGEGT.

In its sample, this clonotype was seen a few times. The V gene is TRBV5-1, the J gene TRBJ1-4; unclear D gene. This CDR3 comprises 15 residues. Germline values: CDR1 SGHRS, CDR2 YFSETQ. V was clipped by 0 bases and J by 4 bases, with 10 bases between them. CDR3 nucleotides: TGCGCCAGCAGCTTGGAGGCAGCCCGTAATGAAAAACTGTTTTTT. Residues: CASSLEAARNEKLFF.

This chain joins TRBV6-2 or TRBV6-3 and TRBJ1-1; D unresolved. This CDR3 is built from 16 residues. The ends were cut back, 2 bases at V and 1 base at J, with 14 bases in the middle. Per germline, CDR1 MNHEY and CDR2 SVGEGT. The CDR3 sequence: CASSYTLQVSNTEAFF. CDR3 DNA: TGTGCCAGCAGTTACACTTTACAAGTCTCGAACACTGAAGCTTTCTTT.

The rearrangement joins TRBV20-1 to TRBJ1-1; D not resolved. V was pared by 2 bases and J by 0 bases, with 10 bases between. The CDR3 has 14 amino acids. Germline V gene data show CDR1 as DFQATT and CDR2 as SNEGSKA (reference sequence). The CDR3 region is CSARYGGLNTEAFF. The CDR3 DNA reads as TGCAGTGCTAGATATGGCGGATTGAACACTGAAGCTTTCTTT.

The table lists this clonotype with a few counts. The rearrangement uses TRBV7-2 and TRBJ2-7; D is perhaps TRBD2 (6 bases). The CDR3 consists of 16 residues. Germline V gene lookup returns CDR1 SGHTA and CDR2 FQGNSA. Trimming shortened V by 1 base and J by 0 bases, and 13 bases separated the two germline ends. The DNA for the CDR3 is TGTGCCAGCAGCTTAGTTTCCGGGAGAATCTCCTACGAGCAGTACTTC. This encodes CASSLVSGRISYEQYF. The whole variable domain, remainder taken from reference TRBV7-2 and TRBJ2-7, is GAGVSQSPSNKVTEKGKDVELRCDPISGHTALYWYRQSLGQGLEFLIYFQGNSAPDKSGLPSDRFSAERTGGSVSTLTIQRTQQEDSAVYLCASSLVSGRISYEQYFGPGTRLTVT.

This clonotype was observed many times. The chain combines TRBV4-1 with TRBJ1-1, with D unclear. Trimming removed 7 bases from V and 0 bases from J, with 9 bases in between. This CDR3 has 13 residues. The germline V gene has CDR1 MGHRA and CDR2 YSYEKL. For the CDR3, the DNA is TGCGCCAGCACCCTGGGTATGAACACTGAAGCTTTCTTT. Translation gives CASTLGMNTEAFF.

This clonotype appeared a few times. The V and J genes are TRBV12-3 or TRBV12-4 and TRBJ2-3; TRBD2 aligns across 9 bases. V lost 8 bases and J lost 8; bases outside the gene matches: 8. The CDR3 length is 13 residues. CDR3: CASDRREGGTQYF. Written as DNA, the CDR3 is TGTGCCAGCGATCGGCGGGAGGGTGGTACGCAGTATTTT.

This clonotype was recorded many times. The V gene is TRBV5-1, the J gene TRBJ1-5, with D perhaps TRBD1 (5 bases). Looked up from germline, CDR1 is SGHRS and CDR2 is YFSETQ. This CDR3 is 14 amino acids long. With 4 bases removed from V and 3 bases from J, the gap between germline ends came to 11 bases. The CDR3 coding sequence is TGCGCCAGCAGCGAGGGGACCGCCAATCAGCCCCAGCATTTT. Translated: CASSEGTANQPQHF.

There are many counts of this clonotype. The V call is TRBV15, the J call TRBJ2-3, with TRBD2 as a possible D gene (7 bases). Trimming removed 5 bases from V and 2 bases from J, with 17 bases in between. This CDR3 has 16 residues. Looked up from germline, CDR1 is LNHNV and CDR2 is YYDKDF (reference sequence). The DNA for the CDR3 is TGTGCCACCAGCGTGGGACTAACAGGGTTCACAGATACGCAGTATTTT. As protein: CATSVGLTGFTDTQYF. Variable domain in full (rest from reference TRBV15 and TRBJ2-3): DAMVIQNPRYQVTQFGKPVTLSCSQTLNHNVMYWYQQKSSQAPKLLFHYYDKDFNNEADTPDNFQSRRPNTSFCFLDIRSPGLGDTAMYLCATSVGLTGFTDTQYFGPGTRLTVL.

The sample holds a few counts of this clonotype. The chain is built from TRBV7-9 and TRBJ2-3; D gene uncertain. Germline V gene sequence: CDR1 SEHNR, CDR2 FQNEAQ (reference sequence). V lost 7 bases to trimming and J lost 3 bases, with 14 bases between them. The CDR3 has 14 amino acids. The CDR3 bases are TGTGCCAGCATCTTTGGCGGTGAGACAGATACGCAGTATTTT. This encodes CASIFGGETDTQYF.

This rearrangement joins TRBV11-2 to TRBJ1-3, with D unclear. This CDR3 region has 19 residues. The V end lost 1 base, the J end lost 0 bases, and 19 bases lay between the germline ends. Per the germline V gene, CDR1 is SGHAT and CDR2 is FQNNGV. CDR3 DNA sequence: TGTGCCAGCAGCTTAGTTCGCCCGCGGGAGGCTTACTCTGGAAACACCATATATTTT. Its protein product is CASSLVRPREAYSGNTIYF.

Many counts were recorded for this clonotype. The chain carries TRBV2 and TRBJ1-5, with unresolved D. V shed 4 bases and J shed 1 base, with 8 bases lying between them. CDR1 and CDR2 (germline): SNHLY, FYNNEI. The CDR3 has 14 amino acids. CDR3: CASSGRVSNQPQHF. CDR3 in DNA: TGTGCCAGCAGTGGGAGGGTCAGCAATCAGCCCCAGCATTTT.